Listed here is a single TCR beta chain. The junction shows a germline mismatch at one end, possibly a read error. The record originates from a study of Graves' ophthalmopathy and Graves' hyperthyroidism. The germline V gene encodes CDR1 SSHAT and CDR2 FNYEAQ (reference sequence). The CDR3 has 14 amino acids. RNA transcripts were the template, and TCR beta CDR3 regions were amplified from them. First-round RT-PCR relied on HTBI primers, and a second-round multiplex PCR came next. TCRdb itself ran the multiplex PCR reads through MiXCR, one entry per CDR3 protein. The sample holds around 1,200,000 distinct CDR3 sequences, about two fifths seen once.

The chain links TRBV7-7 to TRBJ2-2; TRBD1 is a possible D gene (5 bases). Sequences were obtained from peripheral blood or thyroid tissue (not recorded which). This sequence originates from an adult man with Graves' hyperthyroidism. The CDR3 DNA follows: TGTGCTAGCAGCTTAGACAGTATGGCCGGGGAGCTGTTTTTT. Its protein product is CASSLDSMAGELFF. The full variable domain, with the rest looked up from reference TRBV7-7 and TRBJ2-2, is GAGVSQSPRYKVTKRGQDVTLRCDPISSHATLYWYQQALGQGPEFLTYFNYEAQPDKSGLPSDRFSAERPEGSISTLTIQRTEQRDSAMYRCASSLDSMAGELFFGEGSRLTVL.